One sample yielded the 21 T cell receptor beta chains listed below, sequenced in a study of blood T cell repertoires in COVID-19. Assay: immunoSEQ multiplex PCR; the TCRdb copy retains only in-frame clones and omits some. This table holds 360,000 or so clones, roughly nine tenths found once. Sequencing input: peripheral blood. These receptors all come from a woman aged 60-70 years with COVID-19, enrolled during active disease.

The chain joins TRBV19 to TRBJ2-7; maybe TRBD2 (6 bases). Germline V lookup: CDR1 LNHDA, CDR2 SQIVND (reference sequence). V was pared by 5 bases and J by 3 bases, with 14 bases between. The CDR3 loop spans 14 amino acids. For the CDR3, the DNA is TGTGCCAGTAGTCAGGGATGGGGGGTCTACGAGCAGTACTTC. Its protein product is CASSQGWGVYEQYF.

The rearrangement joins TRBV7-3 to TRBJ2-5; 11 bases match TRBD1. J lost 8 bases, V lost 5 bases, and 7 bases had no gene match. The CDR3 has 14 amino acids. Germline-derived CDR1 and CDR2 are SGHTA and FQGTGA. CDR3: CASSPAGTGGTQYF. The CDR3 DNA follows: TGTGCCAGCAGCCCAGCCGGGACAGGGGGAACCCAGTACTTC.

The chain links TRBV18 to TRBJ2-7; 7 nucleotides agree with TRBD1. The CDR3 extends over 13 amino acids. Germline lookup yields CDR1 KGHSH and CDR2 LQKENI. Trimming took 5 bases from V and 5 from J; bases not matched to a gene: 6. This chain's CDR3 is CASSYRGLNEQYF. CDR3 nucleotide sequence: TGTGCCAGCTCATACAGGGGTTTGAACGAGCAGTACTTC.

This clone has a handful of counts. The CDR3 spells CASSSSTGLSQPQHF. In nucleotides, the CDR3 is TGTGCCAGCAGCTCCTCGACAGGGCTAAGCCAGCCCCAGCATTTT. The chain links TRBV7-9 to TRBJ1-5, with 7 bases lining up with TRBD1. The CDR3 is 15 amino acids. CDR1 is SEHNR, CDR2 FQNEAQ, per germline (reference sequence). Unmatched junction bases numbered 10, after V lost 4 bases and J lost 7 bases.

This sequence joins TRBV13 and TRBJ2-1, with 8 bases aligning to TRBD1. V trimming: 5 bases; J trimming: 4 bases; junction bases outside the gene matches: 7. Germline loops: CDR1 PRHDT, CDR2 FYEKMQ (reference sequence). The CDR3 has 15 residues. As DNA, the CDR3 is TGTGCCAGCAGCCGCGGACAGGGAAGGTACAATGAGCAGTTCTTC. Residues: CASSRGQGRYNEQFF.

To note about this clone: The junction departs from the called germline gene at one end, perhaps through a read error. The J gene is TRBJ1-2, the V gene TRBV19; weak D call: TRBD1 (6 bases). CDR1 and CDR2 (germline): LNHDA, SQIVND (reference sequence). The CDR3 has 13 residues. For the CDR3, the DNA is TGTGCCAGTAGTATAGAGGGGGCGCGTGGCTACATCTTC. The encoded protein is CASSIEGARGYIF.

The chain has TRBV15 and TRBJ1-2; D is perhaps TRBD1 (6 bases). The germline V gene encodes CDR1 LNHNV and CDR2 YYDKDF (reference sequence). Trimming shortened V by 7 bases and J by 3 bases, and 15 bases separated the two germline ends. The CDR3 contains 14 residues. For the CDR3, the DNA is TGTGCCACCACCTCGGGACACAACGACTATGGCTACACCTTC. Protein: CATTSGHNDYGYTF.

The count of this clone is one. The chain links TRBV18 to TRBJ1-3; possibly TRBD1 for D (5 bases). Trimming took off 5 bases at V and 1 base at J, with 12 bases between the two ends. Looked up from germline, CDR1 is KGHSH and CDR2 is LQKENI. CDR3 length: 15 amino acids. The CDR3 is CASSAGRVSGNTIYF. CDR3 bases: TGTGCCAGCTCAGCGGGACGGGTATCTGGAAACACCATATATTTT.

This CDR3 is CASSLRQGNQPQHF. The DNA of the CDR3 is TGTGCCAGCAGTTTACGGCAGGGCAATCAGCCCCAGCATTTT. The chain couples TRBV28 to TRBJ1-5; D is unresolved. This CDR3 spans 14 amino acids. Trimming removed 2 bases from V and 2 bases from J, with 7 bases in between. The germline gives CDR1 MDHEN, CDR2 SYDVKM.

The gene calls are TRBV9 and TRBJ1-1; perhaps TRBD1 as D (6 bases). The CDR3 spans 15 residues. The V end was cut by 2 bases, the J end by 0 bases, with 11 bases between. Germline V gene data show CDR1 as SGDLS and CDR2 as YYNGEE. CDR3 loop: CASSVDRQVNTEAFF. DNA of the CDR3: TGTGCCAGCAGCGTCGACCGACAGGTGAACACTGAAGCTTTCTTT.

The genes are TRBV5-8 and TRBJ1-5; 10 bases map to TRBD1. Per the germline V gene, CDR1 is SGHTS and CDR2 is YDEGEE. This CDR3 contains 18 residues. With 2 bases clipped from V and 5 bases from J, the junction kept 13 bases outside the gene matches. The DNA of the CDR3 is TGTGCCAGCAGCTTTGGCGTGCGGACAGGGGGTCGAGATCAGCCCCAGCATTTT. Translating it yields CASSFGVRTGGRDQPQHF.

V is TRBV3-1 (or the pseudogene TRBV3-2) and J is TRBJ1-1; no reliable D call. The CDR3 consists of 13 residues. V gave up 4 bases and J gave up 5 bases, with 11 bases separating them. Germline values: CDR1 LGHDT, CDR2 YNNKEL (reference sequence). In DNA form, the CDR3 reads TGTGCCAGCAGCCCACGGCTAGCTACTGAAGCTTTCTTT. This codes for CASSPRLATEAFF.

The chain joins TRBV5-1 to TRBJ2-6, with D tentatively TRBD1 (6 bases). The CDR3 sequence is 17 residues long. In germline, CDR1 is SGHRS, CDR2 YFSETQ. Trimming stripped 4 bases from V and 2 bases from J, with 16 bases between. The CDR3 nucleotides are TGCGCCAGCAGCGGCCGGGACACATTCACTGGGGCCAACGTCCTGACTTTC. Protein product: CASSGRDTFTGANVLTF.

To note about this clone: Other DNA variants within this sample encode the same CDR3. The chain combines TRBV6-5 with TRBJ1-6; 8 bases map to TRBD1. The CDR3 has 14 amino acids. The germline V gene has CDR1 MNHEY and CDR2 SVGAGI. With V trimmed by 5 bases and J by 7 bases, 4 bases remained unmatched. The CDR3, as DNA: TGTGCCAGCAGTAGTGACAGGGGAAATTCACCCCTCCACTTT. Translation gives CASSSDRGNSPLHF.

This chain joins TRBV9 and TRBJ1-3; weak D call: TRBD1 (5 bases). The V end was cut by 3 bases, the J end by 0 bases, with 13 bases between. The CDR3 length is 16 residues. Germline values: CDR1 SGDLS, CDR2 YYNGEE. DNA for the CDR3: TGTGCCAGCAGCGCCGCCGGGGGAAGCTCTGGAAACACCATATATTTT. It yields the protein CASSAAGGSSGNTIYF.

The V and J genes are TRBV7-2 and TRBJ2-7; 9 positions agree with TRBD2. The germline gives CDR1 SGHTA, CDR2 FQGNSA. Trimming cost V 1 base and J 3 bases; bases outside gene matches: 7. This CDR3 region has 16 residues. This CDR3 is CASSLDASGVVYEQYF. CDR3 coding DNA: TGTGCCAGCAGCTTAGATGCTAGCGGGGTGGTCTACGAGCAGTACTTC.

The V call is TRBV7-2, the J call TRBJ1-1; 7 bases fit TRBD1. Germline trimming cut 5 bases from V and 4 bases from J; bases unmatched to any gene: 10. Germline lookup yields CDR1 SGHTA and CDR2 FQGNSA. This CDR3 comprises 15 residues. CDR3 loop: CASSVTGTGATEAFF. For the CDR3, the DNA is TGTGCCAGCAGCGTTACGGGAACAGGGGCCACTGAAGCTTTCTTT.

The V and J genes are TRBV6-1 and TRBJ1-6, with D possibly being TRBD1 (6 bases). Germline V gene lookup returns CDR1 MNHNS and CDR2 SASEGT. Deletions cut 3 bases from V and 7 bases from J, with 13 bases between. This CDR3 contains 15 residues. CDR3 coding DNA: TGTGCCAGCAGTGATGGGGGGGGCGCAAATTCACCCCTCCACTTT. This gives the protein CASSDGGGANSPLHF.

The CDR3 coding sequence is TGTGCCAGCAGCCAGGGGGCCCTGTACCAAGAGACCCAGTACTTC. As protein: CASSQGALYQETQYF. The chain recombines TRBV7-2 with TRBJ2-5; TRBD1 matches 8 bases. CDR1 SGHTA and CDR2 FQGNSA come from the germline V gene. The CDR3 consists of 15 residues. The J segment lost 0 bases and the V segment lost 5 bases, leaving 5 bases of the junction unmatched.

V is TRBV11-2 and J is TRBJ1-2; D gene uncertain. Trimming took off 0 bases at V and 7 bases at J, with 6 bases between the two ends. The CDR3 contains 12 residues. Germline V gene sequence: CDR1 SGHAT, CDR2 FQNNGV. CDR3 in amino acids: CASSLESRGYTF. In nucleotides, the CDR3 is TGTGCCAGCAGCTTAGAAAGCCGTGGCTACACCTTC.

This clone was observed a few times. This CDR3 is also generated by other DNA sequences in the sample. V and J are TRBV3-1 (or the pseudogene TRBV3-2) and TRBJ2-2; unclear D gene. The germline V and J ends were trimmed by 2 bases and 1 base, with 5 bases remaining between them. CDR1 and CDR2 from the germline V gene are LGHDT and YNNKEL (reference sequence). The CDR3 contains 14 residues. The CDR3 spells CASSQIVNTGELFF. The CDR3 nucleotides read TGTGCCAGCAGCCAAATAGTGAACACCGGGGAGCTGTTTTTT.